This TCR beta chain was observed in a study of response to subunit inactivated influenza vaccine (dated by TCRdb to about 2018). Notes on the research overall: To follow how T cells responded to a trivalent subunit inactivated influenza vaccine, the researchers relied on deep quantitative profiling of the T cell receptor repertoire. Overall study outcomes, separate from this receptor: The authors proposed that each seasonal influenza vaccination may bring in only a limited number of new T cells.

A note on this clonotype: It lacks a known antigen. The record has no base qualities; no much larger clone is one base away.

V drops 4 bases and J drops 8 bases, leaving 15 bases in between. The CDR3 runs 13 residues from the cysteine to the phenylalanine. Left in the record is the CDR3 DNA by itself, 39 bases read in frame from the first base. The CDR1 and CDR2 encoded by the germline V gene (reference sequence) are SGHNT and YYREEE. Libraries were built with RT-PCR. Sequenced on an Illumina HiSeq 2500. The public reads were quality trimmed at Q25 with fastp and then assembled into clones with MiXCR by TCRdb, keeping productive beta chains. Each record represents a unique CDR3 protein, reported with the most common genes and DNA among its rows. For this sample there are about 520,000 distinct CDR3 sequences; under 8.5% appear just once. In total, the top ten clones hold around 12% of the sample.

The receptor was derived from a man between 50 and 69 years old who received an inactivated influenza vaccine. Donor details come from another sample of the same person, matched by shared clones. Recombination linked TRBV5-4 to TRBJ1-1, and the D gene may be TRBD1, 6 bases matching. The sequencing here drew on PBMCs from blood, taken less than 25 months after vaccination. The CDR3 in this case is CASSHGTLGEAFF. The DNA reads TGTGCCAGCAGCCACGGGACACTTGGGGAAGCTTTCTTT.